A selection of T cell receptor beta chains follows, all from one sample in a study of brain T cells in children with intractable seizures. Measured with immunoSEQ multiplex PCR; TCRdb has only the in-frame clones, and not every one. The repertoire includes 50,000 to 80,000 clones, around 95% of them detected once, and 0.3% to 0.45% sits in the top ten. The specimen was peripheral blood, collected at surgery. These receptors were taken from a boy younger than two with focal cortical dysplasia and intractable seizures. CDR3s include the opening cysteine and the closing phenylalanine or tryptophan. The D gene is left open where the match is weak. The listing skips clone size in some rows; elsewhere it reads once, few, many or a size class.

j_gene	len	d_gene	v_gene	abundance	CDR3aa	CDR3nt
TRBJ2-5	17	-	TRBV4-1	-	CASSQGPTGRVQETQYF	TGCGCCAGCAGCCAGGGGCCAACCGGCAGGGTCCAAGAGACCCAGTACTTC
TRBJ1-5	15	-	TRBV2	-	CASSVGRESNQPQHF	TGTGCCAGCAGTGTCGGCAGGGAGAGCAATCAGCCCCAGCATTTT
TRBJ2-2	12	-	TRBV24-1	-	CATSDFPGELFF	TGTGCCACCAGTGATTTTCCTGGGGAGCTGTTTTTT
TRBJ1-2	16	-	TRBV13	-	CASSLLSGPFPYGYTF	TGTGCCAGCAGCTTATTGTCAGGGCCCTTTCCCTATGGCTACACCTTC
TRBJ2-1	13	-	TRBV5-1	-	CASSDSRVHEQFF	TGCGCCAGCAGCGACTCCCGGGTCCATGAGCAGTTCTTC
TRBJ1-2	15	-	TRBV27	-	CASSLGAGTNYGYTF	TGTGCCAGCAGTTTAGGGGCAGGGACCAACTATGGCTACACCTTC
TRBJ2-7	13	TRBD1	TRBV2	once	CASSLGQGYEQYF	TGTGCCAGCAGCTTAGGACAGGGCTACGAGCAGTACTTC
TRBJ2-5	15	TRBD2	TRBV5-6	-	CASSLVGTSQETQYF	TGTGCCAGCAGCTTGGTGGGGACTAGCCAAGAGACCCAGTACTTC
TRBJ1-1	13	-	TRBV9	-	CASSEGPNTEAFF	TGTGCCAGCAGCGAGGGGCCGAACACTGAAGCTTTCTTT
TRBJ2-7	13	-	TRBV28	-	CASSFNRFYEQYF	TGTGCCAGCAGTTTTAATCGGTTCTACGAGCAGTACTTC
TRBJ1-1	14	-	TRBV11-2	-	CASSLDLSGGEAFF	TGTGCCAGCAGCTTAGATCTAAGTGGGGGTGAAGCTTTCTTT
TRBJ1-1	13	-	TRBV7-2	-	CASSPINQEEAFF	TGTGCCAGCAGCCCCATCAACCAGGAGGAAGCTTTCTTT
TRBJ1-5	13	-	TRBV6-5	once	CASRDRRNQPQHF	TGTGCCAGCAGGGATAGGAGAAATCAGCCCCAGCATTTT
TRBJ2-1	15	-	TRBV6-5	-	CASSPRLPSYNEQFF	TGTGCCAGCAGTCCCCGACTACCATCCTACAATGAGCAGTTCTTC
TRBJ2-5	16	-	TRBV6-5	-	CASSSYGLADRETQYF	TGTGCCAGCAGTTCGTATGGGCTAGCGGACAGGGAGACCCAGTACTTC
TRBJ2-7	12	-	TRBV27	-	CAGYGDSYEQYF	TGTGCCGGCTACGGGGACTCCTACGAGCAGTACTTC